A single sample is the source of the 32 T cell receptor beta chains below, sequenced in a study of OX40 agonist ivuxolimab in advanced cancers. Using immunoSEQ multiplex PCR, the repertoire was profiled, and TCRdb retains in-frame clones only, with some absent. Seen here are 100,000 to 150,000 clones, roughly 90% observed once, and the top ten hold roughly 0.8%. The sample was CD4+ or CD8+ T cells sorted from blood, taken in a trial of the OX40 agonist ivuxolimab. These receptors were obtained from an adult with an advanced solid tumor such as melanoma, head and neck, liver or kidney cancer.

V and J are TRBV10-2 and TRBJ2-3; 12 bases are shared with TRBD2. Germline V gene sequence: CDR1 WSHSY, CDR2 SAAADI. The CDR3 has 18 residues. J was trimmed by 5 bases and V by 5 bases; bases with no gene match: 14. The CDR3 spells CASSFLAGGFVGKDTQYF. The CDR3 DNA reads as TGCGCCAGCAGTTTTCTAGCGGGAGGGTTCGTTGGGAAAGATACGCAGTATTTT.

The chain is built from TRBV27 and TRBJ1-2; D unclear. CDR3 size: 13 residues. Germline assignment: CDR1 MNHEY and CDR2 SMNVEV (reference sequence). V shed 3 bases and J shed 0 bases, with 5 bases lying between them. The CDR3 loop reads CASSFTSNYGYTF. The CDR3 DNA reads TGTGCCAGCAGTTTCACCTCTAACTATGGCTACACCTTC.

The chain links TRBV9 to TRBJ2-1, with 10 bases aligning to TRBD2. From germline, CDR1 is SGDLS and CDR2 YYNGEE. V was clipped by 1 base and J by 8 bases; unmatched bases: 15. The CDR3 extends over 18 amino acids. The DNA for the CDR3 is TGTGCCAGCAGCGTAAGGCTCGGGGGAGCGGGAGGGCCCGATGAGCAGTTCTTC. The encoded protein is CASSVRLGGAGGPDEQFF.

The chain joins TRBV6-5 to TRBJ2-3; tentatively, D is TRBD2 (5 bases). Trimming shortened V by 8 bases and J by 1 base, and 10 bases separated the two germline ends. CDR1 and CDR2 from the germline V gene are MNHEY and SVGAGI. The CDR3 has 13 amino acids. CDR3 in amino acids: CASSPGGTDTQYF. The CDR3 DNA follows: TGTGCCAGCTCCCCCGGGGGCACAGATACGCAGTATTTT.

This chain links TRBV18 with TRBJ1-5; 7 bases line up with TRBD1. The J segment lost 3 bases and the V segment lost 6 bases, leaving 8 bases of the junction unmatched. This CDR3 is 15 amino acids long. CDR1 KGHSH and CDR2 LQKENI come from the germline V gene. Here the CDR3 reads CASSRQGPDNQPQHF. CDR3 DNA sequence: TGTGCCAGCTCGCGACAGGGCCCAGACAATCAGCCCCAGCATTTT.

This clone was counted once. The genes are TRBV2 and TRBJ2-1; TRBD2 is a possible D gene (6 bases). The CDR3 is 12 residues long. V lost 0 bases, J lost 14 bases, and 11 bases lay in between. The germline CDR1 and CDR2 sequences are SNHLY and FYNNEI. CDR3 in DNA: TGTGCCAGCAGTGAAGCGCCTTCGGGGGAGTTCTTC. Its protein is CASSEAPSGEFF.

The gene calls are TRBV7-9 and TRBJ2-5, with 7 positions matching TRBD2. The CDR3 is 14 amino acids. J was trimmed by 2 bases and V by 3 bases; bases with no gene match: 3. Germline assignment: CDR1 SEHNR and CDR2 FQNEAQ (reference sequence). CDR3 DNA: TGTGCCAGCAGCTTCGGGACTACACAAGAGACCCAGTACTTC. Amino acids: CASSFGTTQETQYF.

The rearrangement links TRBV7-2 to TRBJ2-3, with 9 positions matching TRBD2. V was pared by 3 bases and J by 3 bases, with 4 bases of the junction left unmatched. There are 15 residues in the CDR3. Looked up from germline, CDR1 is SGHTA and CDR2 is FQGNSA. CDR3 protein: CASSFGGRGTDTQYF. DNA for the CDR3: TGTGCCAGCAGCTTCGGCGGGAGGGGGACAGATACGCAGTATTTT.

This clone was picked up a small number of times. J is TRBJ2-7 and V is TRBV5-1; TRBD1 aligns across 7 bases. The V and J ends lost 3 bases and 6 bases, in that order; junction bases with no gene match: 9. Germline V gives CDR1 SGHRS, CDR2 YFSETQ. The CDR3 has 14 amino acids. CDR3 region: CASSSGTEGVEQYF. The CDR3 DNA reads as TGCGCCAGCAGCTCCGGGACAGAAGGGGTCGAGCAGTACTTC.

V gene TRBV2 combines with J gene TRBJ1-5; 8 bases line up with TRBD1. The CDR3 loop spans 15 amino acids. The junction had 3 bases not matched to a gene; V was cut back by 4 bases and J by 1 base. Germline CDR1 is SNHLY and CDR2 is FYNNEI. The CDR3 DNA is TGTGCCAGCAGTGGGGACAGGTTGAGCAATCAGCCCCAGCATTTT. Translation: CASSGDRLSNQPQHF.

The J gene is TRBJ1-2, the V gene TRBV7-9; a weak D match, TRBD1 (5 bases). The V end was cut by 1 base, the J end by 4 bases, with 13 bases between. The germline V gene encodes CDR1 SEHNR and CDR2 FQNEAQ (reference sequence). The CDR3 extends over 15 amino acids. The CDR3 DNA is TGTGCCAGCAGCTTAGGGGACGGAAAAACCTATGGCTACACCTTC. Encoded protein: CASSLGDGKTYGYTF.

The V and J genes are TRBV27 and TRBJ1-2; 7 nucleotides agree with TRBD1. V shed 4 bases, J shed 6 bases, and the junction held 8 bases outside the gene matches. CDR3 length equals 14 residues. Germline-derived CDR1 and CDR2 are MNHEY and SMNVEV (reference sequence). The CDR3 nucleotides read TGTGCCAGCAGTTCGTGGGACAGTCCTGATGGCTACACCTTC. Residues: CASSSWDSPDGYTF.

This chain links TRBV7-3 with TRBJ1-2, with D possibly matching TRBD1 (5 bases). This CDR3 is 13 amino acids long. The germline V and J ends were trimmed by 5 bases and 1 base, with 8 bases remaining between them. Germline V gene lookup returns CDR1 SGHTA and CDR2 FQGTGA. The CDR3 DNA sequence: TGTGCCAGCAGCATGGACAATAACTATGGCTACACCTTC. Translated, it gives CASSMDNNYGYTF. The variable domain in full, completed from reference TRBV7-3 and TRBJ1-2, reads GAGVSQTPSNKVTEKGKYVELRCDPISGHTALYWYRQSLGQGPEFLIYFQGTGAADDSGLPNDRFFAVRPEGSVSTLKIQRTERGDSAVYLCASSMDNNYGYTFGSGTRLTVV.

The rearrangement links TRBV11-2 to TRBJ2-7; TRBD1 agrees at 12 bases. In germline, CDR1 is SGHAT, CDR2 FQNNGV. The J segment lost 6 bases and the V segment lost 5 bases, leaving 5 bases of the junction unmatched. The CDR3 loop spans 14 amino acids. The CDR3 region has the DNA TGTGCCAGCAGCCACCGGGACAGGGGGCGCGAGCAGTACTTC. This encodes CASSHRDRGREQYF.

The V call is TRBV7-8, the J call TRBJ2-3; the D is unclear. Trimming cost V 4 bases and J 2 bases, with 7 bases left between them. Germline CDR1 reads SGHVS; CDR2 reads FQNEAQ. The CDR3 has 13 residues. The CDR3 spells CASSYGTTDTQYF. DNA of the CDR3: TGTGCCAGCAGCTACGGTACCACAGATACGCAGTATTTT.

V and J are TRBV7-6 and TRBJ2-7; TRBD1 matches at 7 bases. V lost 2 bases, J lost 3 bases, and 1 base stayed unmatched. From germline, CDR1 is SGHVS and CDR2 FNYEAQ. The CDR3 loop spans 13 amino acids. Here the CDR3 reads CASSLQGDYEQYF. The CDR3 DNA is TGTGCCAGCAGCTTACAGGGGGACTACGAGCAGTACTTC. Filled out from reference TRBV7-6 and TRBJ2-7, the complete variable domain reads GAGVSQSPRYKVTKRGQDVALRCDPISGHVSLYWYRQALGQGPEFLTYFNYEAQQDKSGLPNDRFSAERPEGSISTLTIQRTEQRDSAMYRCASSLQGDYEQYFGPGTRLTVT.

This chain joins TRBV4-1 and TRBJ2-5; the D is unclear. The DNA end lines up better with TRBJ2-7; the J call may be wrong. This CDR3 is 15 amino acids long. Germline V lookup: CDR1 MGHRA, CDR2 YSYEKL. The CDR3 reads CASSQLSSSSYEQYF. As DNA, the CDR3 is TGCGCCAGCAGCCAGCTGTCTTCGAGCTCCTACGAGCAGTACTTC.

The chain uses TRBV5-6 and TRBJ2-7, with 7 bases fitting TRBD2. The germline V gene encodes CDR1 SGHDT and CDR2 YYEEEE. After removal of 0 bases from V and 5 bases from J, the junction contained 11 bases not matched to a gene. The CDR3 has 16 amino acids. The CDR3 region has the DNA TGTGCCAGCAGCTTGGCATGGACTAGTATATCGGACGAGCAGTACTTC. Translating gives CASSLAWTSISDEQYF.

This rearrangement joins TRBV6-1 to TRBJ1-3, with a weak D call TRBD1 (6 bases). V was clipped by 3 bases and J by 4 bases, with 10 bases between them. Per the germline V gene, CDR1 is MNHNS and CDR2 is SASEGT. The CDR3 covers 14 residues. This chain's CDR3 is CASSEPGAGNTIYF. The DNA of the CDR3 is TGTGCCAGCAGTGAGCCAGGGGCGGGAAACACCATATATTTT.

V and J are TRBV10-2 and TRBJ2-7, with 10 positions matching TRBD2. The ends lost 5 bases at V and 5 bases at J; junction bases unmatched: 6. The CDR3 runs 14 residues. Germline V gene sequence: CDR1 WSHSY, CDR2 SAAADI. CDR3 nucleotide sequence: TGCGCCAGCAGTCTTAGCGGGAGGAGCGACGAGCAGTACTTC. Encoded protein: CASSLSGRSDEQYF.

This clone was seen only once. The J gene is TRBJ1-1, the V gene TRBV6-5; no reliable D call. The CDR3 loop spans 14 amino acids. V lost 4 bases and J lost 0, with 9 bases in between. The germline V gene has CDR1 MNHEY and CDR2 SVGAGI. CDR3 loop: CASSFEGMNTEAFF. The CDR3 DNA follows: TGTGCCAGCAGTTTCGAAGGGATGAACACTGAAGCTTTCTTT.

V gene TRBV6-4 combines with J gene TRBJ1-1; D remains unclear. V was pared by 4 bases and J by 1 base, with 7 bases between. The CDR3 length is 13 residues. Germline values: CDR1 MRHNA, CDR2 SNTAGT. The CDR3 sequence is CASSVTENTEAFF. As DNA, the CDR3 is TGTGCCAGCAGTGTCACAGAGAACACTGAAGCTTTCTTT.

The V gene is TRBV6-5, the J gene TRBJ1-2; tentatively, D is TRBD1 (5 bases). V was clipped by 4 bases and J by 4 bases, with 13 bases between them. The CDR3 is 14 residues long. Germline V gives CDR1 MNHEY, CDR2 SVGAGI. The DNA for the CDR3 is TGTGCCAGCAGTTTAGAGCAGGGACTCTATGGCTACACCTTC. It encodes CASSLEQGLYGYTF.

The V call is TRBV5-5, the J call TRBJ1-1; no firm D call. Per germline, CDR1 SGHKS and CDR2 YYEKEE (reference sequence). The CDR3 consists of 14 residues. Between the trimmed V and J ends, which lost 2 bases and 4 bases, there was a span of 12 bases. The CDR3 loop reads CASSLVRIGTEAFF. The CDR3 nucleotides read TGTGCCAGCAGCTTAGTTCGAATAGGCACTGAAGCTTTCTTT.

The rearrangement uses TRBV4-2 and TRBJ1-6; 8 nucleotides align to TRBD1. CDR3 length equals 15 residues. Germline CDR1 is LGHNA and CDR2 is YNFKEQ. The V and J ends lost 3 bases and 7 bases, in that order; junction bases with no gene match: 5. CDR3 bases: TGTGCCAGCAGCCATGGACAGGGTGGGAATTCACCCCTCCACTTT. This translates into CASSHGQGGNSPLHF.

V usage is TRBV19 and J usage is TRBJ2-1, with 7 bases lining up with TRBD2. The ends lost 2 bases at V and 10 bases at J; junction bases unmatched: 8. Germline V gene sequence: CDR1 LNHDA, CDR2 SQIVND (reference sequence). The CDR3 contains 14 residues. The CDR3 DNA reads TGTGCCAGTAGTATACGGGTGGCGGGAGAGGAGCAGTTCTTC. Translated: CASSIRVAGEEQFF.

The chain joins TRBV6-5 to TRBJ1-5, with D perhaps TRBD1 (6 bases). Germline CDR1 and CDR2: MNHEY and SVGAGI. The CDR3 is made up of 14 amino acids. The germline V and J ends were trimmed by 6 bases and 1 base, with 10 bases remaining between them. CDR3 DNA: TGTGCCAGCAGCACCGACAGGAGCAATCAGCCCCAGCATTTT. It yields the protein CASSTDRSNQPQHF.

The J gene is TRBJ1-5, the V gene TRBV21-1. TRBV21-1 is reported as a pseudogene. This CDR3 is built from 12 residues. The CDR3 DNA is TGTGCCATCCTCCAGCGGGATCAGCCCCAGCATTTT. Translated: CAILQRDQPQHF.

The chain recombines TRBV9 with TRBJ2-5; 9 bases fit TRBD1. CDR3 length equals 15 residues. Germline CDR1 and CDR2: SGDLS and YYNGEE. V lost 4 bases, J lost 4 bases, and 8 bases stayed unmatched. The CDR3 reads CASSSGQGLLETQYF. The DNA of the CDR3 is TGTGCCAGCAGCTCCGGACAGGGGTTATTAGAGACCCAGTACTTC.

The rearrangement joins TRBV6-5 to TRBJ2-6; D not certain. Trimming shortened V by 0 bases and J by 4 bases, and 7 bases separated the two germline ends. The CDR3 is 15 amino acids. Germline CDR1 is MNHEY and CDR2 is SVGAGI. The CDR3 loop is CASSYSGLGANVLTF. As DNA, the CDR3 is TGTGCCAGCAGTTACTCAGGGTTAGGGGCCAACGTCCTGACTTTC.

The chain is built from TRBV4-1 and TRBJ1-6, with 12 bases fitting TRBD1. The CDR3 consists of 16 residues. The germline V gene has CDR1 MGHRA and CDR2 YSYEKL. Unmatched junction bases numbered 6, after V lost 2 bases and J lost 10 bases. CDR3 protein: CASSQTPGQGASPLHF. In nucleotides, the CDR3 is TGCGCCAGCAGCCAAACTCCGGGACAGGGGGCATCACCCCTCCACTTT.

The V and J genes are TRBV18 and TRBJ2-2; TRBD1 matches 8 bases. Germline trimming cut 6 bases from V and 4 bases from J; bases unmatched to any gene: 7. The CDR3 has 15 amino acids. The germline CDR1 and CDR2 sequences are KGHSH and LQKENI. The CDR3 loop is CASSTTGAVTGELFF. DNA for the CDR3: TGTGCCAGCTCGACGACAGGGGCGGTCACCGGGGAGCTGTTTTTT.